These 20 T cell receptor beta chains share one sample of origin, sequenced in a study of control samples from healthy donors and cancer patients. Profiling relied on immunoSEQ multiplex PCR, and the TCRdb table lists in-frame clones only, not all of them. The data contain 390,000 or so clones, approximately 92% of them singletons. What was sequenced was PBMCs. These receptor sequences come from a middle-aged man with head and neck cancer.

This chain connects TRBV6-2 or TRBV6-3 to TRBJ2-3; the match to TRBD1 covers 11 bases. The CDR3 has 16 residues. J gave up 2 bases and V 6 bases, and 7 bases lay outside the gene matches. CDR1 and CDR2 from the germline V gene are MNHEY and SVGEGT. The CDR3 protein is CASSNEGQGDTDTQYF. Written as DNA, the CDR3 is TGTGCCAGCAGCAACGAGGGACAGGGGGACACAGATACGCAGTATTTT.

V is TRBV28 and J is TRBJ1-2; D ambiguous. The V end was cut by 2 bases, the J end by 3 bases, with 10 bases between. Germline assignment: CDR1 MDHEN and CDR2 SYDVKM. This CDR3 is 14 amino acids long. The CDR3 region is CASSLPQHHYGYTF. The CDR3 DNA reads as TGTGCCAGCAGTTTACCACAGCACCACTATGGCTACACCTTC.

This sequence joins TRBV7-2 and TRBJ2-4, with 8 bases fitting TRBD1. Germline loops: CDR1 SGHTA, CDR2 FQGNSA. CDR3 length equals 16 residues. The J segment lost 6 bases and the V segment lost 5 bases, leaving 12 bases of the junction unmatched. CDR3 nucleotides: TGTGCCAGCAGCACCAGACGGGTAGACAGGGGAAACATTCAGTACTTC. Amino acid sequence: CASSTRRVDRGNIQYF.

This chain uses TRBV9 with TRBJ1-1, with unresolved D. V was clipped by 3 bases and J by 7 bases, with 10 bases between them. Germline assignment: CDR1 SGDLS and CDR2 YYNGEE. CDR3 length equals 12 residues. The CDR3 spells CASSGTENEAFF. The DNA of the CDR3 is TGTGCCAGCAGCGGGACGGAAAATGAAGCTTTCTTT.

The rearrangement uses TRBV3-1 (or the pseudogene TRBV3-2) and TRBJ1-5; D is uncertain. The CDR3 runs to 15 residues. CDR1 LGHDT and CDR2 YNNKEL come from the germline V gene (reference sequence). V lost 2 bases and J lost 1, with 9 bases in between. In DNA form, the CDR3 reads TGTGCCAGCAGCCAATCGGCCGGGAGCAATCAGCCCCAGCATTTT. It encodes CASSQSAGSNQPQHF.

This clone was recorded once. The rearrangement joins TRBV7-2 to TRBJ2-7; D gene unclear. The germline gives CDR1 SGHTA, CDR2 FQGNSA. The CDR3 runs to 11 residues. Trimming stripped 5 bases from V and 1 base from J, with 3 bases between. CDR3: CASSPSYEQYF. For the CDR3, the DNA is TGTGCCAGCAGCCCATCCTACGAGCAGTACTTC.

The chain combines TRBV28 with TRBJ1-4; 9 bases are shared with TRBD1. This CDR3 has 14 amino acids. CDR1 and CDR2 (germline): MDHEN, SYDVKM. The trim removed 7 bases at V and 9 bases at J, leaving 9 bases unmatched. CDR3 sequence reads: CASKSGQGLQKLFF. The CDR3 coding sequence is TGTGCCAGCAAATCGGGACAGGGTCTCCAAAAACTGTTTTTT.

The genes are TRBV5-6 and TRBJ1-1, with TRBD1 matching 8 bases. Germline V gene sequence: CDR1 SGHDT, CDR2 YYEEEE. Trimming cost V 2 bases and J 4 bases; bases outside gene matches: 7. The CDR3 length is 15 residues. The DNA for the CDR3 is TGTGCCAGCAGCTTCCAGACAGGGGCGAGCACTGAAGCTTTCTTT. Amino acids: CASSFQTGASTEAFF.

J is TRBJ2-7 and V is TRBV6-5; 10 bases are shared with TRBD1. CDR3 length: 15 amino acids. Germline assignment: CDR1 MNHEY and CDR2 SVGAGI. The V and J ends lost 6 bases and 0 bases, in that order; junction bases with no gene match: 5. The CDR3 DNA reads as TGTGCCAGCAGAGGACAGGGGGTTGGCTCCTACGAGCAGTACTTC. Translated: CASRGQGVGSYEQYF.

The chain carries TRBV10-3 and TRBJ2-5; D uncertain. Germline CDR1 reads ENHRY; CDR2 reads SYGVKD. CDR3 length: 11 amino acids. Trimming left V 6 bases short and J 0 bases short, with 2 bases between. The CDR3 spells CAIRDQETQYF. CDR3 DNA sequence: TGTGCCATCAGGGACCAAGAGACCCAGTACTTC.

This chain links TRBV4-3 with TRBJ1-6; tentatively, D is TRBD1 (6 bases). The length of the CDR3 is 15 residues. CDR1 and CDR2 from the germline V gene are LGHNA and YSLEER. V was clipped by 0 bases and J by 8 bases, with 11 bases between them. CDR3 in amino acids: CASSQEYTGHSPLHF. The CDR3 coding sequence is TGCGCCAGCAGCCAAGAATATACAGGGCATTCACCCCTCCACTTT.

CDR3 bases: TGTGCCAGCAGCTTCGGGTGGGAGGGAAACACCATATATTTT. This sequence encodes CASSFGWEGNTIYF. V is TRBV7-9 and J is TRBJ1-3; D not certain. Germline V lookup: CDR1 SEHNR, CDR2 FQNEAQ (reference sequence). V was pared by 3 bases and J by 4 bases, with 10 bases between. The CDR3 spans 14 residues.

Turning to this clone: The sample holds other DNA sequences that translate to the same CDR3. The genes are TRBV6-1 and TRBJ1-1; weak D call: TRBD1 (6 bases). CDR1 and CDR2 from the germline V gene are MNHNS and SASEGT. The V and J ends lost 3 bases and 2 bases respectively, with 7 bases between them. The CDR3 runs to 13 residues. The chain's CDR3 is CASSDRGNTEAFF. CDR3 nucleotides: TGTGCCAGCAGTGACAGGGGAAACACTGAAGCTTTCTTT.

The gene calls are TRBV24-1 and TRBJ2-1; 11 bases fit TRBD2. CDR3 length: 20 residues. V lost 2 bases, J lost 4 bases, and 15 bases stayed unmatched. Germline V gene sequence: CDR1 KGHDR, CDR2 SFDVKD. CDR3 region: CATSDSPGLAAGGAYNEQFF. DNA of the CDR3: TGTGCCACCAGTGATTCTCCGGGACTAGCGGCGGGGGGGGCTTACAATGAGCAGTTCTTC.

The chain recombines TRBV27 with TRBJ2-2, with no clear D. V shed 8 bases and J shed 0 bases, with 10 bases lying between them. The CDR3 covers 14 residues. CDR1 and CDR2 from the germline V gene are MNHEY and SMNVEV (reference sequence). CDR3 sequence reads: CASQVSSNTGELFF. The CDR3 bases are TGTGCCAGCCAAGTCAGCTCGAACACCGGGGAGCTGTTTTTT.

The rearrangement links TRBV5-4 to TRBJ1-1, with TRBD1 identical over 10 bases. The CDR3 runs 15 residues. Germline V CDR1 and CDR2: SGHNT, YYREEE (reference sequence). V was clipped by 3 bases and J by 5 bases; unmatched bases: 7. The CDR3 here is CASSSGGQGETEAFF. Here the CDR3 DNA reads TGTGCCAGCAGCTCGGGTGGACAGGGGGAGACTGAAGCTTTCTTT.

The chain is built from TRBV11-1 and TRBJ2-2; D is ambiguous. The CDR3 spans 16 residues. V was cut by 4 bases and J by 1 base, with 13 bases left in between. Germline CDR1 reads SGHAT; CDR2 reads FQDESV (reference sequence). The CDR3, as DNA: TGTGCCAGCAGCTCCGACGTTGCCCGGAACACCGGGGAGCTGTTTTTT. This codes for CASSSDVARNTGELFF.

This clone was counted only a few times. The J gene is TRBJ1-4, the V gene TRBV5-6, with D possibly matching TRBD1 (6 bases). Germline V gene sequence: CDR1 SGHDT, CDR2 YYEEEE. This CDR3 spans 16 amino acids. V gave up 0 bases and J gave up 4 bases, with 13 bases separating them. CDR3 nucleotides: TGTGCCAGCAGCTTGGATACAGGGTTGGGTAATGAAAAACTGTTTTTT. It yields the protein CASSLDTGLGNEKLFF.

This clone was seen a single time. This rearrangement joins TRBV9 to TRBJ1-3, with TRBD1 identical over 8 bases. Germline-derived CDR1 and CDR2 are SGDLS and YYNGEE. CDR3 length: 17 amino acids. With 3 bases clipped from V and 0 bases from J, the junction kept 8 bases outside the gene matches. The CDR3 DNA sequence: TGTGCCAGCAGCGAGCCCCGACAGGGGCACTCTGGAAACACCATATATTTT. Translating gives CASSEPRQGHSGNTIYF. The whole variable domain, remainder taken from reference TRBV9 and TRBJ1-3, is DSGVTQTPKHLITATGQRVTLRCSPRSGDLSVYWYQQSLDQGLQFLIQYYNGEERAKGNILERFSAQQFPDLHSELNLSSLELGDSALYFCASSEPRQGHSGNTIYFGEGSWLTVV.

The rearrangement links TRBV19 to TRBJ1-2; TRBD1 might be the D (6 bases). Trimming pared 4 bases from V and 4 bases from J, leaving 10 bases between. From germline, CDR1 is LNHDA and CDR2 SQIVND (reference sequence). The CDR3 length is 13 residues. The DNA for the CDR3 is TGTGCCAGTAGTACCGGGACACCCTATGGCTACACCTTC. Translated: CASSTGTPYGYTF. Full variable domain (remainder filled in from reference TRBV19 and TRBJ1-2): DGGITQSPKYLFRKEGQNVTLSCEQNLNHDAMYWYRQDPGQGLRLIYYSQIVNDFQKGDIAEGYSVSREKKESFPLTVTSAQKNPTAFYLCASSTGTPYGYTFGSGTRLTVV.